The sequence of this T cell receptor beta chain was determined in a study of vaccination and CD4 T cells after COVID-19. At the level of the study: Cultures acting as controls obtained a CEFX pool, an HIV-1 Nef pool, or no peptide.

The Oncomine TCR Beta short-read assay generated sequence data from the DNA of cultured CD4+ T cells. The genomic DNA was obtained from cultured CD4+ T cells by extraction with the QIAamp micro DNA kit. TCRdb re-derived calls from the PCR reads in MiXCR, one entry per CDR3 protein. The table lists around 9,500 distinct CDR3 sequences, 30% to 40% of them singletons. The treatment here: approximately 9-day PBMC culture with coronavirus spike peptide pools or control peptides (ViraFEST assay). The unexposed donor provided CD4+ T cells, which were taken before the COVID-19 pandemic (2011-2018). About this clonotype itself: Its antigen is unidentified. One end of the junction does not line up with germline, which may come from a read error.

There are 13 residues in the CDR3. Germline V CDR1 and CDR2: SNHLY, FYNNEI. This chain connects TRBV2 to TRBJ2-3; D is uncertain. Sequenced input: CD4+ T cells from blood, cultured in vitro. This TCR derives from a human donor in good health. CDR3 region: CASSGEGTDTQYF. CDR3 in DNA: TGCGCCAGCAGTGGTGAGGGCACAGATACGCAGTATTTT.